What follows are 21 T cell receptor beta chains derived from one specimen sequenced in a study of cytomegalovirus exposure and HLA in healthy donors. The PCR employed 60 Vbeta primers together with 13 Jbeta primers. Produced via immunoSEQ multiplex PCR; TCRdb's table is partial and in-frame only. The sample includes some 140,000 clones, about three quarters seen only once; the top ten take about 1.2%. Material for sequencing was PBMCs. The receptors shown here come from a woman in her 40s in good health and CMV-seronegative.

The chain couples TRBV15 to TRBJ1-2; 7 bases line up with TRBD1. The germline CDR1 and CDR2 sequences are LNHNV and YYDKDF (reference sequence). With V trimmed by 0 bases and J by 9 bases, 7 bases remained unmatched. The CDR3 sequence is 14 residues long. The CDR3, as DNA: TGTGCCACCAGCAGAGACAAGGGACAGTTACGCTACACCTTC. Translated, it gives CATSRDKGQLRYTF.

The CDR3 sequence: CASSYAGRHTEAFF. CDR3 in DNA: TGTGCCAGCAGCTACGCGGGGAGACACACTGAAGCTTTCTTT. The chain joins TRBV11-2 to TRBJ1-1; D is unclear. Trimming took 4 bases from V and 3 from J, leaving 12 bases between them. CDR1 and CDR2 from the germline V gene are SGHAT and FQNNGV. The CDR3 contains 14 residues.

The chain is built from TRBV10-3 and TRBJ2-3; 11 bases are a match to TRBD2. The junction had 3 bases not matched to a gene; V was cut back by 0 bases and J by 1 base. Germline CDR1 is ENHRY and CDR2 is SYGVKD. The CDR3 has 17 amino acids. CDR3 region: CAISESILAGGTDTQYF. The CDR3 DNA reads TGTGCCATCAGTGAGTCAATACTAGCGGGGGGCACAGATACGCAGTATTTT.

V gene TRBV2 combines with J gene TRBJ1-5, with a possible D match to TRBD1 (5 bases). Deletions cut 4 bases from V and 4 bases from J, with 11 bases between. The CDR3 contains 14 residues. The germline CDR1 and CDR2 sequences are SNHLY and FYNNEI. CDR3 bases: TGTGCCAGCAGTGCGCAGGGAGGTAATCAGCCCCAGCATTTT. Its protein product is CASSAQGGNQPQHF.

The chain links TRBV5-4 to TRBJ1-1; D is perhaps TRBD1 (5 bases). Looked up from germline, CDR1 is SGHNT and CDR2 is YYREEE (reference sequence). V lost 2 bases to trimming and J lost 1 base, with 9 bases between them. This CDR3 spans 14 amino acids. CDR3 sequence: CASSLVGGNTEAFF. CDR3 sequence (DNA): TGTGCCAGCAGCTTAGTGGGGGGGAACACTGAAGCTTTCTTT.

The chain carries TRBV9 and TRBJ1-3; D possibly corresponds to TRBD1 (5 bases). V lost 4 bases to trimming and J lost 3 bases, with 14 bases between them. Germline V CDR1 and CDR2: SGDLS, YYNGEE. The CDR3 sequence is 15 residues long. The CDR3 sequence: CASSPTELLGNTIYF. CDR3 sequence (DNA): TGTGCCAGCAGCCCGACAGAGCTACTTGGAAACACCATATATTTT.

The chain has TRBV28 and TRBJ1-5; 9 bases map to TRBD1. V lost 3 bases, J lost 6 bases, and 9 bases stayed unmatched. Germline values: CDR1 MDHEN, CDR2 SYDVKM. The CDR3 contains 16 residues. The CDR3 spells CASSFLRTGAGQPQHF. The CDR3 DNA follows: TGTGCCAGCAGTTTCCTAAGGACAGGGGCAGGTCAGCCCCAGCATTTT.

This clone was observed a handful of times. The rearrangement links TRBV5-1 to TRBJ1-1; D is ambiguous. Trimming pared 4 bases from V and 3 bases from J, leaving 10 bases between. The CDR3 has 13 residues. Germline CDR1 reads SGHRS; CDR2 reads YFSETQ. As DNA, the CDR3 is TGCGCCAGCAGCACGCCGTCGGACACTGAAGCTTTCTTT. This encodes CASSTPSDTEAFF. Using reference TRBV5-1 and TRBJ1-1 for the parts outside the CDR3, the full variable domain is KAGVTQTPRYLIKTRGQQVTLSCSPISGHRSVSWYQQTPGQGLQFLFEYFSETQRNKGNFPGRFSGRQFSNSRSEMNVSTLELGDSALYLCASSTPSDTEAFFGQGTRLTVV.

The genes are TRBV19 and TRBJ1-5; TRBD1 aligns across 8 bases. Germline assignment: CDR1 LNHDA and CDR2 SQIVND (reference sequence). This CDR3 has 14 amino acids. The V and J ends lost 3 bases and 3 bases, in that order; junction bases with no gene match: 1. The DNA of the CDR3 is TGTGCCAGTAGTATTCAGGGGGCCAATCAGCCCCAGCATTTT. Translated: CASSIQGANQPQHF.

The genes are TRBV5-4 and TRBJ2-1, with 9 nucleotides matching TRBD2. V shed 4 bases and J 2 bases; nucleotides not matched to a gene: 7. The CDR3 loop spans 16 amino acids. Germline V gives CDR1 SGHNT, CDR2 YYREEE (reference sequence). CDR3 amino acids: CASSHGGGVAYNEQFF. In nucleotides, the CDR3 is TGTGCCAGCAGCCACGGCGGGGGGGTAGCCTACAATGAGCAGTTCTTC. The variable domain in full, completed from reference TRBV5-4 and TRBJ2-1, reads ETGVTQSPTHLIKTRGQQVTLRCSSQSGHNTVSWYQQALGQGPQFIFQYYREEENGRGNFPPRFSGLQFPNYSSELNVNALELDDSALYLCASSHGGGVAYNEQFFGPGTRLTVL.

This chain uses TRBV5-6 with TRBJ1-1; D remains unclear. The CDR3 length is 15 residues. V was clipped by 3 bases and J by 1 base, with 13 bases between them. CDR1 and CDR2 from the germline V gene are SGHDT and YYEEEE. CDR3 loop: CASSSLLARNTEAFF. DNA of the CDR3: TGTGCCAGCAGCTCCCTTTTGGCCAGGAACACTGAAGCTTTCTTT.

In this sample, this clone turned up a few times. The rearrangement joins TRBV10-1 to TRBJ2-7; D perhaps matches TRBD1 (5 bases). V shed 3 bases and J shed 6 bases, with 18 bases lying between them. The CDR3 is made up of 15 amino acids. Germline assignment: CDR1 WNHNN and CDR2 SYGVQD (reference sequence). This chain's CDR3 is CASSEKQGSRVEQYF. The CDR3 bases are TGCGCCAGCAGTGAAAAGCAGGGTTCAAGAGTCGAGCAGTACTTC.

In this sample, this clone turned up a few times. CDR3 residues: CASSEMANSPLHF. In DNA form, the CDR3 reads TGTGCCAGCAGCGAAATGGCAAATTCACCCCTCCACTTT. This chain connects TRBV7-3 to TRBJ1-6; D unclear. The V end was cut by 5 bases, the J end by 7 bases, with 9 bases between. Germline values: CDR1 SGHTA, CDR2 FQGTGA. The CDR3 has 13 amino acids. Full variable domain (rest looked up from reference TRBV7-3 and TRBJ1-6): GAGVSQTPSNKVTEKGKYVELRCDPISGHTALYWYRQSLGQGPEFLIYFQGTGAADDSGLPNDRFFAVRPEGSVSTLKIQRTERGDSAVYLCASSEMANSPLHFGNGTRLTVT.

CDR3 bases: TGCGCCAGCAACCTAGGTGCAGAAACCTACGAGCAGTACTTC. Its protein is CASNLGAETYEQYF. The J gene is TRBJ2-7, the V gene TRBV5-1; D is uncertain. The CDR3 sequence is 14 residues long. Germline CDR1 reads SGHRS; CDR2 reads YFSETQ. Trimming cost V 6 bases and J 2 bases, with 15 bases left between them. Full variable domain (missing parts from reference TRBV5-1 and TRBJ2-7): KAGVTQTPRYLIKTRGQQVTLSCSPISGHRSVSWYQQTPGQGLQFLFEYFSETQRNKGNFPGRFSGRQFSNSRSEMNVSTLELGDSALYLCASNLGAETYEQYFGPGTRLTVT.

The V and J genes are TRBV18 and TRBJ1-3; D gene unclear. With 3 bases removed from V and 0 bases from J, the gap between germline ends came to 9 bases. CDR1 is KGHSH and CDR2 is LQKENI in the germline V gene. CDR3 length equals 15 residues. CDR3 nucleotide sequence: TGTGCCAGCTCACCTAGCACTTCCTCTGGAAACACCATATATTTT. Its translation: CASSPSTSSGNTIYF.

The chain employs TRBV5-5 and TRBJ1-3; no definite D call. The CDR3 spans 15 residues. CDR1 SGHKS and CDR2 YYEKEE come from the germline V gene (reference sequence). The V end was cut by 7 bases, the J end by 0 bases, with 14 bases between. CDR3 sequence (DNA): TGTGCCAGCCTCGGTGACGGGAACTCTGGAAACACCATATATTTT. It encodes CASLGDGNSGNTIYF. The complete variable domain, with remaining parts taken from reference TRBV5-5 and TRBJ1-3, reads DAGVTQSPTHLIKTRGQQVTLRCSPISGHKSVSWYQQVLGQGPQFIFQYYEKEERGRGNFPDRFSARQFPNYSSELNVNALLLGDSALYLCASLGDGNSGNTIYFGEGSWLTVV.

The chain couples TRBV13 to TRBJ2-1; 9 bases agree with TRBD2. Looked up from germline, CDR1 is PRHDT and CDR2 is FYEKMQ (reference sequence). This CDR3 is 17 amino acids long. With 3 bases clipped from V and 2 bases from J, the junction kept 8 bases outside the gene matches. As DNA, the CDR3 is TGTGCCAGCAGCTTTAAAAGCGGGGGGCCCACCTACAATGAGCAGTTCTTC. It yields the protein CASSFKSGGPTYNEQFF.

This clone was observed a few times. The chain recombines TRBV4-1 with TRBJ2-5; TRBD1 aligns across 9 bases. The CDR3 length is 15 residues. The V segment lost 1 base and the J segment 3 bases; nucleotides outside the gene matches: 3. Looked up from germline, CDR1 is MGHRA and CDR2 is YSYEKL. Written as DNA, the CDR3 is TGCGCCAGCAGCCAAGGGGACAGGGACGAAGAGACCCAGTACTTC. Its protein is CASSQGDRDEETQYF.

The chain carries TRBV4-1 and TRBJ2-1; maybe TRBD1 (6 bases). The germline V and J ends were trimmed by 1 base and 10 bases, with 14 bases remaining between them. This CDR3 region has 14 residues. CDR1 is MGHRA and CDR2 is YSYEKL in the germline V gene. The CDR3: CASSQGTGSWEQFF. The CDR3 DNA sequence: TGCGCCAGCAGCCAAGGTACAGGGTCCTGGGAGCAGTTCTTC.

The chain carries TRBV6-5 and TRBJ1-2; the D gene is possibly TRBD1 (6 bases). This CDR3 spans 13 amino acids. The germline V gene has CDR1 MNHEY and CDR2 SVGAGI. V was clipped by 5 bases and J by 7 bases, with 14 bases between them. Here the CDR3 DNA reads TGTGCCAGCAGTCACAGGGACCAGGGTGGCTACACCTTC. This gives the protein CASSHRDQGGYTF.

The chain has TRBV7-9 and TRBJ1-2; possibly TRBD1 for D (6 bases). Germline lookup yields CDR1 SEHNR and CDR2 FQNEAQ (reference sequence). The CDR3 is made up of 15 amino acids. V was cut by 0 bases and J by 4 bases, with 12 bases left in between. DNA for the CDR3: TGTGCCAGCAGCTTAGCGGGGGCGCGGTCCTATGGCTACACCTTC. Translated: CASSLAGARSYGYTF.